Included here is one TCR beta chain sequence, with context. Antigen specificity is unknown. This entry comes from a study of identical twins' blood T cells. CDR1 and CDR2 from the germline V gene are SGHRS and YFSETQ. V lost 1 base to trimming and J lost 0 bases, with 8 bases between them. The CDR3 is 15 amino acids. MiXCR was run by TCRdb on the 5' RACE reads, yielding one entry per CDR3 protein. The sample has hundreds of thousands of distinct CDR3 sequences, roughly 27% seen once. Whole-study findings and limits: Each donor's most abundant TCRbeta clonotypes shared more CDR3 sequences with her twin than unrelated donors. Even for out-of-frame TCRbeta, twins reportedly shared V gene usage much more than unrelated donors.

Material for sequencing was PBMCs. V is TRBV5-1 and J is TRBJ2-1; D uncertain. The receptor was derived from a woman between 18 and 55 years old in good health. As DNA, the CDR3 is TGCGCCAGCAGCTTGAGCTCTCGCTCCTACAATGAGCAGTTCTTC. It is translated as CASSLSSRSYNEQFF.